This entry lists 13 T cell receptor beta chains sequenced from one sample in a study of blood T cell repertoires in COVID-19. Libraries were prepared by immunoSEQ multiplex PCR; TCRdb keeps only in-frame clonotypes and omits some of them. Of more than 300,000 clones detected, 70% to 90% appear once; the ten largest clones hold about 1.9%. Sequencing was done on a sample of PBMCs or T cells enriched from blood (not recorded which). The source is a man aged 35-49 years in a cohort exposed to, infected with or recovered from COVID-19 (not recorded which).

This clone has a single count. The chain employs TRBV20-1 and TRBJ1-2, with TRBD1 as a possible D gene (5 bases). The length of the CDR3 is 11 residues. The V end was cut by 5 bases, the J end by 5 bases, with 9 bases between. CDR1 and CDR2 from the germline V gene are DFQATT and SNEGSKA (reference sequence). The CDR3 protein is CSAPQEYGYTF. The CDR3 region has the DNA TGCAGTGCTCCACAGGAATATGGCTACACCTTC.

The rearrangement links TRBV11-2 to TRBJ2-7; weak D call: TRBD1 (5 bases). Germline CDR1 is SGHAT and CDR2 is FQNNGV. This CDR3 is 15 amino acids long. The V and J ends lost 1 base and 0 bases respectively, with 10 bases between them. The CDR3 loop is CASSLGGTSSYEQYF. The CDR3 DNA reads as TGTGCCAGCAGCTTAGGGGGCACAAGCTCCTACGAGCAGTACTTC. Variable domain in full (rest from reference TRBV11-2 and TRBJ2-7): EAGVAQSPRYKIIEKRQSVAFWCNPISGHATLYWYQQILGQGPKLLIQFQNNGVVDDSQLPKDRFSAERLKGVDSTLKIQPAKLEDSAVYLCASSLGGTSSYEQYFGPGTRLTVT.

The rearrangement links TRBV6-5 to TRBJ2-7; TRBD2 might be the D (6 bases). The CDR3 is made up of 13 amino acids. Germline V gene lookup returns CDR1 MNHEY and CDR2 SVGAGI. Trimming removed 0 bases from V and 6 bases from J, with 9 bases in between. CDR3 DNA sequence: TGTGCCAGCAGTTACTCGACTAGTTCCGAGCAGTACTTC. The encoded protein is CASSYSTSSEQYF.

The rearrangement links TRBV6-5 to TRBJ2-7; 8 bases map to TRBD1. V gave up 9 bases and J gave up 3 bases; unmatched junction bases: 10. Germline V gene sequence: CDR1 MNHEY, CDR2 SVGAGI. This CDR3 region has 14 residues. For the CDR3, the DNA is TGTGCCAGTGGGGCGGGACAGGCCTACTACGAGCAGTACTTC. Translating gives CASGAGQAYYEQYF.

The CDR3 bases are TGCGCCAGCAGCTTGGCCTCGGTCGGGAGGGAAGAGCAGTTCTTC. It yields the protein CASSLASVGREEQFF. The chain has TRBV5-1 and TRBJ2-1; 8 bases map to TRBD2. V lost 0 bases, J lost 10 bases, and 9 bases stayed unmatched. CDR3 length: 15 amino acids. The germline V gene has CDR1 SGHRS and CDR2 YFSETQ.

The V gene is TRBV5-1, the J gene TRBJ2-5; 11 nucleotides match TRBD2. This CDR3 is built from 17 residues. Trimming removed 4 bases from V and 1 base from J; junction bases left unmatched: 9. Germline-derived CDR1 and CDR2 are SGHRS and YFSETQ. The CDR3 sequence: CASSGFLAGGPQETQYF. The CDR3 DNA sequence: TGCGCCAGCAGCGGCTTTTTAGCGGGAGGGCCCCAAGAGACCCAGTACTTC. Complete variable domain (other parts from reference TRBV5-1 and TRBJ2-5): KAGVTQTPRYLIKTRGQQVTLSCSPISGHRSVSWYQQTPGQGLQFLFEYFSETQRNKGNFPGRFSGRQFSNSRSEMNVSTLELGDSALYLCASSGFLAGGPQETQYFGPGTRLLVL.

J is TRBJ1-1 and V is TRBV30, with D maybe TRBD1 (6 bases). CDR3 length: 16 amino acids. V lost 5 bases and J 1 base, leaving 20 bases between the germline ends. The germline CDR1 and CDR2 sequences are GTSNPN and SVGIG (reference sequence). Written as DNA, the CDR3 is TGTGCCTGGGCCAAGGTGGGGGCAGGAAAGAACACTGAAGCTTTCTTT. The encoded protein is CAWAKVGAGKNTEAFF.

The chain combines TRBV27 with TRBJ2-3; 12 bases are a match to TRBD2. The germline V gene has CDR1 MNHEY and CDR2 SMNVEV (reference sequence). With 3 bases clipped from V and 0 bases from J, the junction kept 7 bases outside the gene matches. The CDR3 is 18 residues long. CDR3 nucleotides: TGTGCCAGCAGTTTGTCAACTAGCGGGAGGCCAAGCACAGATACGCAGTATTTT. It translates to CASSLSTSGRPSTDTQYF.

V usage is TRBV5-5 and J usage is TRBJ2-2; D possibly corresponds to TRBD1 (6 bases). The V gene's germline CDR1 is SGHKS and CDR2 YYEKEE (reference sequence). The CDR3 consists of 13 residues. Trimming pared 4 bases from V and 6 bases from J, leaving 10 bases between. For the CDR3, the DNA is TGTGCCAGCAGCCCGCCAGGGGCCGGGGAGCTGTTTTTT. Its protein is CASSPPGAGELFF.

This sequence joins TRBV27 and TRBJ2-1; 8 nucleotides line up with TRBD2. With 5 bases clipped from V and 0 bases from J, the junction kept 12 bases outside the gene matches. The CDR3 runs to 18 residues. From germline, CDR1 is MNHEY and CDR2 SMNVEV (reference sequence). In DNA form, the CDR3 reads TGTGCCAGCAGTCCGATACCTACTAGCGGAGGCTCCTACAATGAGCAGTTCTTC. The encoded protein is CASSPIPTSGGSYNEQFF.

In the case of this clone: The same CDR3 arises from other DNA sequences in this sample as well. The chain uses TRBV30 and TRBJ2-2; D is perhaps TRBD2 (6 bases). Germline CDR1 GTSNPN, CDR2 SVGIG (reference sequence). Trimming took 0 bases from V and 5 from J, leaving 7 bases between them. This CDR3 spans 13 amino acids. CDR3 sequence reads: CAWSVGGTGELFF. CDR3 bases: TGTGCCTGGAGTGTCGGGGGTACCGGGGAGCTGTTTTTT.

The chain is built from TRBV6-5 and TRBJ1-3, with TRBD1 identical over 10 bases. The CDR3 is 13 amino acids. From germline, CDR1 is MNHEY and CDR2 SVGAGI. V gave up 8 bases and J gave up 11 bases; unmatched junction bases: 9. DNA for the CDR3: TGTGCCAGCGGGGGACAGGGGCCGGCTGCCATATATTTT. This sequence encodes CASGGQGPAAIYF.

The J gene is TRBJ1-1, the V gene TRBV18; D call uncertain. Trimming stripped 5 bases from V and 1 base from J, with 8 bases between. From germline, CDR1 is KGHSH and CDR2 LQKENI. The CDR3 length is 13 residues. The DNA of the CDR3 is TGTGCCAGCTCAGGAGGCGGGAACACTGAAGCTTTCTTT. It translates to CASSGGGNTEAFF.